Listed below are T cell receptor beta chains from one sample, sequenced in a study of a mutant IDH1 vaccine in newly diagnosed glioma. Antigens of these TCRs are unknown. Using immunoSEQ multiplex PCR, the repertoire was profiled, and TCRdb retains in-frame clones only, with some absent. The sample lists 30,000 to 35,000 clones; 55% to 60% were seen once. The sequences come from PBMCs, collected from a glioma patient whose treatment included an IDH1 peptide vaccine. The source is a woman aged 18-29 years with glioma. The CDR3 runs from the conserved cysteine through the conserved F or W. A D gene is named only where the DNA matches it firmly. Clone size is given for some rows only: seen once, a few or many times, or a class if the clone is expanded.

size,V,D,J,CDR3,DNA
few,TRBV19,NA,TRBJ2-2,CASSELLQGNTGELFF,TGTGCCAGTAGTGAGCTACTACAGGGGAACACCGGGGAGCTGTTTTTT
few,TRBV7-8,TRBD1,TRBJ2-1,CASSFRDSSYNEQFF,TGTGCCAGCAGCTTCCGGGACAGCTCCTACAATGAGCAGTTCTTC
few,TRBV9,NA,TRBJ2-4,CASSVRDGQSLYF,TGTGCCAGCAGCGTGCGGGACGGCCAGAGTTTGTACTTC
NA,TRBV6-1,NA,TRBJ1-4,CASFDSRVGKLFF,TGTGCCAGCTTCGACAGCAGGGTGGGAAAACTGTTTTTT
NA,TRBV7-8,TRBD2,TRBJ2-1,CASSFQAGGIMGNEQFF,TGTGCCAGCAGCTTTCAAGCGGGGGGGATAATGGGCAATGAGCAGTTCTTC
NA,TRBV7-7,NA,TRBJ2-5,CASRRDSKETQYF,TGTGCTAGCAGACGTGACTCGAAAGAGACCCAGTACTTC
NA,TRBV28,NA,TRBJ2-7,CASSLDRGARYEQYF,TGTGCCAGCAGTTTAGATCGAGGGGCGCGGTACGAGCAGTACTTC
few,TRBV5-1,TRBD1,TRBJ2-7,CASSGTGDYSYEQYF,TGCGCCAGCAGCGGGACAGGTGACTACTCCTACGAGCAGTACTTC
NA,TRBV2,NA,TRBJ1-1,CASSEFGVGDTEAFF,TGTGCCAGCAGTGAATTTGGGGTAGGGGACACTGAAGCTTTCTTT
few,TRBV6-7,NA,TRBJ1-1,CASSYLPPQVLVRNTEAFF,TGTGCCAGCAGTTACTTGCCACCCCAGGTCCTAGTCCGAAACACTGAAGCTTTCTTT
NA,TRBV9,TRBD1,TRBJ1-3,CASSVGTGYSGNTIYF,TGTGCCAGCAGCGTGGGGACAGGCTACTCTGGAAACACCATATATTTT
medium-sized,TRBV2,NA,TRBJ1-1,CASSDPGAGTEAFF,TGTGCCAGCAGTGATCCAGGGGCTGGCACTGAAGCTTTCTTT
few,TRBV5-5,TRBD1,TRBJ2-2,CASSPTGWDTGELFF,TGTGCCAGCAGCCCGACAGGGTGGGACACCGGGGAGCTGTTTTTT
few,TRBV6-1,TRBD1,TRBJ2-1,CASSEWTGGKNEQFF,TGTGCCAGCAGTGAATGGACAGGGGGCAAGAATGAGCAGTTCTTC
NA,TRBV5-1,TRBD1,TRBJ1-3,CASRTDRGPGNTIYF,TGCGCCAGCAGAACGGACAGGGGTCCTGGAAACACCATATATTTT
NA,TRBV7-9,TRBD2,TRBJ2-3,CASSFGSGGGRRDTQYF,TGTGCCAGCAGCTTTGGGAGCGGGGGGGGCAGGAGAGATACGCAGTATTTT
NA,TRBV28,NA,TRBJ1-6,CASSFSSDQAPYNSPLHF,TGTGCCAGCAGTTTTTCTTCGGACCAGGCCCCCTATAATTCACCCCTCCACTTT
few,TRBV5-1,NA,TRBJ1-4,CASSPGPANEKLFF,TGCGCCAGCAGCCCTGGTCCGGCTAATGAAAAACTGTTTTTT
NA,TRBV18,NA,TRBJ1-1,CASSPPRDAEYTEAFF,TGTGCCAGCTCACCACCAAGGGACGCAGAGTACACTGAAGCTTTCTTT
NA,TRBV27,TRBD1,TRBJ1-3,CASRGQGGPNTIYF,TGTGCCAGCAGGGGACAGGGAGGACCAAACACCATATATTTT
NA,TRBV7-2,NA,TRBJ2-7,CASSPEPATYEQYF,TGTGCCAGCAGCCCTGAGCCGGCCACCTACGAGCAGTACTTC
few,TRBV7-9,NA,TRBJ2-3,CASSPGYSTDTQYF,TGTGCCAGCAGCCCTGGGTATAGCACAGATACGCAGTATTTT
few,TRBV29-1,TRBD1,TRBJ1-1,CSVAGDSLNTEAFF,TGCAGCGTTGCAGGGGACAGCCTTAACACTGAAGCTTTCTTT
NA,TRBV11-3,NA,TRBJ1-1,CASSLLGGNTEAFF,TGTGCCAGCAGCTTACTAGGGGGGAACACTGAAGCTTTCTTT
NA,TRBV10-3,TRBD2,TRBJ2-1,CAIGGTSQNEQFF,TGTGCCATCGGGGGGACTAGCCAAAATGAGCAGTTCTTC
NA,TRBV10-3,NA,TRBJ2-5,CAITSRAGETQYF,TGTGCCATCACCTCACGGGCCGGAGAGACCCAGTACTTC
NA,TRBV7-9,NA,TRBJ2-1,CASSFTPYNEQFF,TGTGCCAGCAGCTTCACCCCCTACAATGAGCAGTTCTTC
NA,TRBV9,TRBD1,TRBJ1-5,CASSVGTGRGQPQHF,TGTGCCAGCAGCGTAGGGACAGGGAGAGGACAGCCCCAGCATTTT
NA,TRBV5-1,NA,TRBJ1-1,CASSPLPQKNTEAFF,TGCGCCAGCAGCCCACTGCCTCAGAAGAACACTGAAGCTTTCTTT